The 11 T cell receptor beta chains reported below all come from one sample, sequenced in a study of response to subunit inactivated influenza vaccine. MiXCR, run by TCRdb on the RT-PCR reads, gives a single entry per CDR3 protein. Found here are about 520,000 distinct CDR3 sequences, approximately 6.9% of them singletons; the top ten hold roughly 13%. The source material was PBMCs from blood, sampled less than 30 months after vaccination. The receptors were gathered from a man aged 50 to 69 who received an inactivated influenza vaccine.

This clonotype was seen ten or more times. The chain is built from TRBV12-3 or TRBV12-4 and TRBJ2-7; 8 bases map to TRBD2. The V and J ends lost 5 bases and 7 bases, in that order; junction bases with no gene match: 7. This CDR3 comprises 13 residues. The CDR3 is CASSRAGAMEQYF. The DNA of the CDR3 is TGTGCCAGCAGTCGAGCGGGAGCAATGGAGCAGTACTTC.

This clonotype came up many times. The gene calls are TRBV4-1 and TRBJ2-7, with D possibly being TRBD1 (6 bases). The germline V gene encodes CDR1 MGHRA and CDR2 YSYEKL. V was pared by 1 base and J by 6 bases, with 28 bases between. CDR3 length equals 19 residues. DNA of the CDR3: TGCGCCAGCAGCCAAGCCACTCTTTGGGGCTCCCGATTAGGGGGCGAGCAGTACTTC. This codes for CASSQATLWGSRLGGEQYF.

This clonotype was seen only a few times. The chain joins TRBV5-5 to TRBJ1-6; TRBD1 agrees at 10 bases. The V segment lost 4 bases and the J segment 7 bases; nucleotides outside the gene matches: 5. The CDR3 is 15 residues long. CDR1 and CDR2 (germline): SGHKS, YYEKEE (reference sequence). CDR3 nucleotides: TGTGCCAGCAGCATGGGACAGGGGAACAATTCACCCCTCCACTTT. This gives the protein CASSMGQGNNSPLHF.

The rearrangement uses TRBV5-1 and TRBJ2-5; either TRBD1 or TRBD2 may fit D (5 bases each). Germline loops: CDR1 SGHRS, CDR2 YFSETQ. V lost 0 bases and J lost 2, with 23 bases in between. The CDR3 contains 19 residues. The CDR3 DNA follows: TGCGCCAGCAGCTTGGCGGGCAGGGACCGTAGGAGGAATCAAGAGACCCAGTACTTC. It specifies CASSLAGRDRRRNQETQYF. Together with reference TRBV5-1 and TRBJ2-5, the CDR3 gives the full variable domain: KAGVTQTPRYLIKTRGQQVTLSCSPISGHRSVSWYQQTPGQGLQFLFEYFSETQRNKGNFPGRFSGRQFSNSRSEMNVSTLELGDSALYLCASSLAGRDRRRNQETQYFGPGTRLLVL.

The chain has TRBV6-5 and TRBJ1-1, with 7 bases fitting TRBD1. The germline V gene encodes CDR1 MNHEY and CDR2 SVGAGI. Trimming at V came to 2 bases and at J to 14 bases, leaving 14 bases not matched to a gene. CDR3 length equals 14 residues. DNA of the CDR3: TGTGCCAGCAGTTACACGAGGGGGCGTTCTTTCTTATTCTTT. Protein sequence: CASSYTRGRSFLFF.

This clonotype showed up just a few times. This chain connects TRBV3-1 to TRBJ2-4; the D gene is possibly TRBD2 (6 bases). The V and J ends lost 5 bases and 0 bases respectively, with 11 bases between them. The CDR3 is made up of 15 amino acids. Looked up from germline, CDR1 is LGHDT and CDR2 is YNNKEL (reference sequence). This chain's CDR3 is CASSDWTIAKNIQYF. CDR3 DNA sequence: TGTGCCAGCAGCGACTGGACTATAGCCAAAAACATTCAGTACTTC.

There are a few counts of this clonotype. This chain joins TRBV6-1 and TRBJ2-7; possibly TRBD2 for D (5 bases). Trimming pared 6 bases from V and 7 bases from J, leaving 16 bases between. The CDR3 is 13 residues long. The germline V gene encodes CDR1 MNHNS and CDR2 SASEGT. The CDR3: CASRGRVWEEQYF. The CDR3 nucleotides are TGTGCCAGCAGAGGACGCGTTTGGGAGGAGCAGTACTTC.

The J gene is TRBJ2-3, the V gene TRBV20-1; 8 nucleotides match TRBD2. Unmatched junction bases numbered 13, after V lost 6 bases and J lost 2 bases. The CDR3 loop spans 16 amino acids. Germline assignment: CDR1 DFQATT and CDR2 SNEGSKA (reference sequence). CDR3 loop: CSANSPAGGPTDTQYF. CDR3 in DNA: TGCAGTGCCAACTCCCCCGCGGGGGGTCCCACAGATACGCAGTATTTT.

The J gene is TRBJ1-1, the V gene TRBV6-2 or TRBV6-3, with a possible D match to TRBD1 (5 bases). There are 14 residues in the CDR3. Trimming took off 5 bases at V and 1 base at J, with 11 bases between the two ends. CDR1 and CDR2 (germline): MNHEY, SVGEGT. The chain's CDR3 is CASSGRGENTEAFF. Written as DNA, the CDR3 is TGTGCCAGCAGTGGGAGAGGGGAGAACACTGAAGCTTTCTTT.

This clonotype was found many times. CDR3 nucleotide sequence: TGTGCCAGCAGTTTACGACAGGGAAACTATGGCTACACCTTC. This gives the protein CASSLRQGNYGYTF. This rearrangement joins TRBV12-3 or TRBV12-4 to TRBJ1-2; 7 bases fit TRBD1. The CDR3 totals 14 residues. Trimming removed 2 bases from V and 2 bases from J; junction bases left unmatched: 2.

This clonotype was counted many times. The chain links TRBV20-1 to TRBJ1-5; D remains unclear. The CDR3 runs to 13 residues. Germline V CDR1 and CDR2: DFQATT, SNEGSKA (reference sequence). V lost 0 bases and J lost 2, with 5 bases in between. The CDR3: CSARDLRNQPQHF. In nucleotides, the CDR3 is TGCAGTGCTAGAGATTTGCGCAATCAGCCCCAGCATTTT.